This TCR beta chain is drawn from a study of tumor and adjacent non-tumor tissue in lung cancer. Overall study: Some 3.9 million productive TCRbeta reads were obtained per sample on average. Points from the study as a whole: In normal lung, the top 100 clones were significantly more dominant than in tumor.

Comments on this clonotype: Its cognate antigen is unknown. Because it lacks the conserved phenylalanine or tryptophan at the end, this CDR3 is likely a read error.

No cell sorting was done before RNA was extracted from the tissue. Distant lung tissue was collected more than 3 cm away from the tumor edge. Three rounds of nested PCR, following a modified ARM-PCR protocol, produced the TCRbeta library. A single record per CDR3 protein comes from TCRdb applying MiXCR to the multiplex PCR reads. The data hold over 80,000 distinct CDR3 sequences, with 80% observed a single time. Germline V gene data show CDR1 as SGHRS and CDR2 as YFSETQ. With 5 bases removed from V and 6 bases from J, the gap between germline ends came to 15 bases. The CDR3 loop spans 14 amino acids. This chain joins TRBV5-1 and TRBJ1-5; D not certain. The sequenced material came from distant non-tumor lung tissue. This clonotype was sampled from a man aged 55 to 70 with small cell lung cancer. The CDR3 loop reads CASRPGESGQPQHS. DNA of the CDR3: TGCGCCAGCAGACCTGGGGAGTCGGGTCAGCCCCAGCATTCT.